This record concerns one TCR beta chain sequence. Its specificity is not known. The data were taken from a study of T cells in Graves' hyperthyroidism and ophthalmopathy. Background on the study: Sampling of peripheral blood happened at initial diagnosis, prior to any treatment.

Study results and caveats: Median prediction lead before ophthalmopathy onset was about 6.7 months with the model. Using 13 V-J features, a model discriminated ophthalmopathy from stable hyperthyroidism.

Researchers amplified the TCR beta CDR3 regions from RNA transcripts. A set of HTBI primers served as the primers for a first-round RT-PCR of the TCR CDR3. Using its own MiXCR run on the multiplex PCR reads, TCRdb lists one record per CDR3 protein. The table shows 750,000 to 900,000 distinct CDR3 sequences, with around 39% occurring only once. The study enrolled patients aged 18 to 65 with newly diagnosed hyperthyroidism of under 2 months' duration. The sequencing input was blood. The clonotype comes from a man between 18 and 35 years old with Graves' hyperthyroidism.

This CDR3 reads CASSRDYLREYF. The CDR3 DNA reads TGTGCCAGCAGCCGGGACTATTTAAGGGAGTACTTC. The chain joins TRBV12-3 or TRBV12-4 to TRBJ2-7; TRBD2 matches at 7 bases. The J segment lost 11 bases and the V segment lost 6 bases, leaving 10 bases of the junction unmatched. The CDR3 has 12 residues.